What follows describes a single T cell receptor beta chain. The antigen is undetermined. V trimming: 7 bases; J trimming: 2 bases; junction bases outside the gene matches: 5. The CDR3 has 14 residues. Germline CDR1 SGHTA, CDR2 FQGNSA. This entry belongs to a study of T cell responses to AZD1222 COVID-19 vaccine. The study's findings and limits: Close to half of spike-specific TCRs reportedly recognize unmutated variant regions. Donors were mostly white British, more females; clonal diversity possibly underestimated.

Some clones are missing from TCRdb's copy, which holds only in-frame ones; the method was immunoSEQ multiplex PCR. The sample holds around 50,000 clones, 65% to 90% seen once. The source was peripheral blood, collected 28 days after the second AZD1222 dose. This clonotype originated in an adult who received the AZD1222 COVID-19 vaccine. The chain is built from TRBV7-2 and TRBJ2-7; 10 positions agree with TRBD1. This CDR3 is CASKPGQGPYEQYF. In nucleotides, the CDR3 is TGTGCCAGCAAACCGGGACAGGGGCCCTACGAGCAGTACTTC.